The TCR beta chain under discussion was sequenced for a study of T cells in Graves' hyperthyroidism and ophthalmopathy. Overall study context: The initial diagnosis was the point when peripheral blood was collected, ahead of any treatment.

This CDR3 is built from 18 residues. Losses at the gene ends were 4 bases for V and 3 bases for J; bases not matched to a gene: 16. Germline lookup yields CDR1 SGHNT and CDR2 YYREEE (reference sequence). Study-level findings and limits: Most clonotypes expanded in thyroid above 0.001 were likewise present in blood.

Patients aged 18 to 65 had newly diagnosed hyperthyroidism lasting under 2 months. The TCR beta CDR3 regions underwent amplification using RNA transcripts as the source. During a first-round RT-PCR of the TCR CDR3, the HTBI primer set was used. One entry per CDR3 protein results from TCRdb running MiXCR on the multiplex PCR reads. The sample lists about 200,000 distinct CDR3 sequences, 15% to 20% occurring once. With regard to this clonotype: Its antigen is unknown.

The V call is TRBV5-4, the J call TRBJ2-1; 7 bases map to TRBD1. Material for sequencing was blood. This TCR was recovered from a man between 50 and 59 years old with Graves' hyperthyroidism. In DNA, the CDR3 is TGTGCCAGCAGCCCTGATGGCCCCGGGACAGAATTCTACAATGAGCAGTTCTTC. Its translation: CASSPDGPGTEFYNEQFF.